Following are 22 T cell receptor beta chains from one sample sequenced in a study of beta chain features in type 1 diabetes. Investigators reverse transcribed all isolated RNA, so they sequenced expressed TCRB transcripts. Measured with immunoSEQ multiplex PCR; TCRdb has only the in-frame clones, and not every one. This sample has hundreds of thousands of clones; less than 20% occur once, and the top ten carry around 0.1%. The specimen was naive CD4+ T cells from blood. These receptor sequences come from a man younger than 35 in good health.

The V and J genes are TRBV28 and TRBJ1-5, with D unresolved. Germline CDR1 and CDR2: MDHEN and SYDVKM. With 8 bases removed from V and 2 bases from J, the gap between germline ends came to 10 bases. The CDR3 covers 13 residues. This CDR3 reads CASQRGGNQPQHF. The CDR3 DNA reads as TGTGCCAGCCAGCGTGGTGGCAATCAGCCCCAGCATTTT. Looking up the rest from reference TRBV28 and TRBJ1-5 gives the full variable domain: DVKVTQSSRYLVKRTGEKVFLECVQDMDHENMFWYRQDPGLGLRLIYFSYDVKMKEKGDIPEGYSVSREKKERFSLILESASTNQTSMYLCASQRGGNQPQHFGDGTRLSIL.

This chain connects TRBV5-1 to TRBJ1-1; TRBD1 aligns across 8 bases. This CDR3 has 14 residues. Trimming removed 5 bases from V and 1 base from J; junction bases left unmatched: 4. Germline CDR1 reads SGHRS; CDR2 reads YFSETQ. In nucleotides, the CDR3 is TGCGCCAGCAGTGGGACAGGCCAGAACACTGAAGCTTTCTTT. It translates to CASSGTGQNTEAFF.

The chain links TRBV28 to TRBJ2-1, with TRBD2 identical over 7 bases. V dropped 6 bases and J dropped 0; count of bases not matched to a gene: 2. Germline V gene lookup returns CDR1 MDHEN and CDR2 SYDVKM. This CDR3 spans 14 amino acids. The CDR3 sequence: CASRGRGSYNEQFF. Written as DNA, the CDR3 is TGTGCCAGCAGGGGGAGGGGCTCCTACAATGAGCAGTTCTTC.

This clone was seen more than once but under ten times. Other DNA sequences within the sample encode an identical CDR3. V usage is TRBV19 and J usage is TRBJ2-4; tentatively, D is TRBD1 (6 bases). The CDR3 extends over 14 amino acids. Trimming took 4 bases from V and 1 from J, leaving 8 bases between them. Per germline, CDR1 LNHDA and CDR2 SQIVND (reference sequence). CDR3 DNA: TGTGCCAGTAGTACCAGGGGCGCCAAAAACATTCAGTACTTC. Protein product: CASSTRGAKNIQYF.

This chain connects TRBV5-1 to TRBJ1-3, with no clear D. The CDR3 totals 16 residues. The germline V gene has CDR1 SGHRS and CDR2 YFSETQ. Between the trimmed V and J ends, which lost 3 bases and 4 bases, there was a span of 17 bases. CDR3 sequence reads: CASSSSAYDPGNTIYF. In DNA form, the CDR3 reads TGCGCCAGCAGCTCTTCAGCCTACGATCCCGGAAACACCATATATTTT.

This rearrangement joins TRBV9 to TRBJ2-7; the D is unclear. With 4 bases removed from V and 0 bases from J, the gap between germline ends came to 11 bases. Germline V lookup: CDR1 SGDLS, CDR2 YYNGEE. This CDR3 region has 14 residues. This chain's CDR3 is CASSRERHSYEQYF. CDR3 coding DNA: TGTGCCAGCAGCAGGGAAAGGCACTCCTACGAGCAGTACTTC.

This chain joins TRBV6-5 and TRBJ2-2; D is perhaps TRBD1 (5 bases). V was pared by 2 bases and J by 6 bases, with 13 bases between. Germline lookup yields CDR1 MNHEY and CDR2 SVGAGI. The CDR3 consists of 15 residues. The CDR3 protein is CASSYNSGFAGELFF. The CDR3 DNA is TGTGCCAGCAGTTACAATTCAGGGTTTGCCGGGGAGCTGTTTTTT.

The V gene is TRBV7-2, the J gene TRBJ2-7, with no clear D. CDR3 length equals 14 residues. In germline, CDR1 is SGHTA, CDR2 FQGNSA. The V gene lost 5 bases and the J gene lost 0 bases, with 11 bases spanning the gap. The CDR3 reads CASSLNEVSYEQYF. For the CDR3, the DNA is TGTGCCAGCAGCCTAAACGAGGTCTCCTACGAGCAGTACTTC.

This clone has a handful of counts. V gene TRBV4-1 combines with J gene TRBJ2-2; tentatively, D is TRBD2 (5 bases). The length of the CDR3 is 17 residues. Per germline, CDR1 MGHRA and CDR2 YSYEKL. V was shortened by 4 bases and J by 1 base, with 16 bases between the two germline ends. The CDR3: CASSPGAARKNTGELFF. CDR3 in DNA: TGCGCCAGCAGCCCAGGAGCGGCTAGGAAGAACACCGGGGAGCTGTTTTTT.

V gene TRBV28 combines with J gene TRBJ2-3; TRBD2 is a possible D gene (6 bases). The ends were cut back, 4 bases at V and 14 bases at J, with 19 bases in the middle. The CDR3 contains 13 residues. Per germline, CDR1 MDHEN and CDR2 SYDVKM. The CDR3 region is CASSWGTRLHPYF. The CDR3 bases are TGTGCCAGCAGTTGGGGGACTCGCTTGCACCCGTATTTT.

This clone was detected only a few times. The chain has TRBV18 and TRBJ2-7; D perhaps matches TRBD2 (5 bases). The ends were cut back, 2 bases at V and 6 bases at J, with 17 bases in the middle. The CDR3 is made up of 15 amino acids. In germline, CDR1 is KGHSH, CDR2 LQKENI. CDR3 bases: TGTGCCAGCTCACCATTGGTGGGAGCAGGTGTCGAGCAGTACTTC. Translating it yields CASSPLVGAGVEQYF.

This chain links TRBV19 with TRBJ2-1; unclear D gene. This CDR3 has 15 residues. Germline V gene lookup returns CDR1 LNHDA and CDR2 SQIVND (reference sequence). V was cut by 4 bases and J by 3 bases, with 13 bases left in between. CDR3 region: CASSTPQFGYNEQFF. CDR3 sequence (DNA): TGTGCCAGTAGTACCCCCCAGTTTGGCTACAATGAGCAGTTCTTC. The variable domain in full, completed from reference TRBV19 and TRBJ2-1, reads DGGITQSPKYLFRKEGQNVTLSCEQNLNHDAMYWYRQDPGQGLRLIYYSQIVNDFQKGDIAEGYSVSREKKESFPLTVTSAQKNPTAFYLCASSTPQFGYNEQFFGPGTRLTVL.

This clone was counted a few times. The rearrangement joins TRBV29-1 to TRBJ1-2, with D tentatively TRBD1 (5 bases). Trimming left V 3 bases short and J 7 bases short, with 12 bases between. In germline, CDR1 is SQVTM, CDR2 ANQGSEA. CDR3 size: 12 residues. The CDR3 reads CSVDRDGIGYTF. The CDR3, as DNA: TGCAGCGTTGATCGGGACGGTATTGGCTACACCTTC.

This clone was detected only a few times. The V call is TRBV14, the J call TRBJ1-1; D possibly corresponds to TRBD1 (5 bases). CDR1 is SGHDN and CDR2 is FVKESK in the germline V gene. This CDR3 is 16 amino acids long. The germline V and J ends were trimmed by 4 bases and 5 bases, with 20 bases remaining between them. CDR3: CASSPGAGTTWTEAFF. CDR3 nucleotides: TGTGCCAGCAGCCCAGGAGCCGGGACGACATGGACTGAAGCTTTCTTT.

This clone was counted only a few times. The genes are TRBV4-2 and TRBJ2-7; weak D call: TRBD2 (6 bases). V was shortened by 0 bases and J by 0 bases, with 12 bases between the two germline ends. Germline CDR1 reads LGHNA; CDR2 reads YNFKEQ. The CDR3 contains 16 residues. CDR3 loop: CASSQDQAGLSYEQYF. The CDR3 nucleotides read TGTGCCAGCAGCCAAGATCAAGCGGGCCTCTCCTACGAGCAGTACTTC.

This clone appeared a few times. The chain links TRBV5-4 to TRBJ2-4; 7 nucleotides match TRBD1. Per the germline V gene, CDR1 is SGHNT and CDR2 is YYREEE (reference sequence). CDR3 length equals 15 residues. V shed 4 bases and J 6 bases; nucleotides not matched to a gene: 10. CDR3: CASSQSNYRGNIQYF. The CDR3 nucleotides are TGTGCCAGCAGCCAAAGCAACTACAGGGGAAACATTCAGTACTTC. The full variable domain, rest sourced from reference TRBV5-4 and TRBJ2-4, is ETGVTQSPTHLIKTRGQQVTLRCSSQSGHNTVSWYQQALGQGPQFIFQYYREEENGRGNFPPRFSGLQFPNYSSELNVNALELDDSALYLCASSQSNYRGNIQYFGAGTRLSVL.

This clone has more than one count but fewer than ten. The chain uses TRBV5-1 and TRBJ2-5; 13 bases are shared with TRBD2. This CDR3 region has 16 residues. CDR1 is SGHRS, CDR2 YFSETQ, per germline. V lost 4 bases to trimming and J lost 5 bases; unmatched junction nucleotides: 8. The CDR3 protein is CASSPTSGGARETQYF. The DNA for the CDR3 is TGCGCCAGCAGCCCCACTAGCGGGGGGGCCCGGGAGACCCAGTACTTC.

This clone was picked up a small number of times. V is TRBV7-9 and J is TRBJ1-5, with 12 bases lining up with TRBD1. CDR3 length: 16 residues. CDR1 is SEHNR, CDR2 FQNEAQ, per germline (reference sequence). Losses at the gene ends were 5 bases for V and 4 bases for J; bases not matched to a gene: 6. CDR3 coding DNA: TGTGCCAGCAGCATCGGGACAGGGGGCGATAATCAGCCCCAGCATTTT. Its translation is CASSIGTGGDNQPQHF.

This clone turned up a few times. This chain links TRBV7-3 with TRBJ2-3, with a tentative D call TRBD2 (6 bases). V was cut by 5 bases and J by 3 bases, with 9 bases left in between. This CDR3 comprises 13 residues. The germline CDR1 and CDR2 sequences are SGHTA and FQGTGA. The CDR3 DNA reads as TGTGCCAGCAGCGAGACTAGAACAGATACGCAGTATTTT. Translating gives CASSETRTDTQYF.

In the case of this clone: The sample contains more than one DNA sequence encoding this CDR3. The J gene is TRBJ1-5, the V gene TRBV27; TRBD1 might be the D (5 bases). Germline V gives CDR1 MNHEY, CDR2 SMNVEV (reference sequence). Between the trimmed V and J ends, which lost 1 base and 4 bases, there was a span of 5 bases. This CDR3 region has 13 residues. CDR3 coding DNA: TGTGCCAGCAGTTTATGGGGGAATCAGCCCCAGCATTTT. As protein: CASSLWGNQPQHF.

V usage is TRBV4-1 and J usage is TRBJ1-2; TRBD1 is a possible D gene (5 bases). The CDR3 covers 17 residues. Germline loops: CDR1 MGHRA, CDR2 YSYEKL. Deletions cut 1 base from V and 3 bases from J, with 18 bases between. CDR3 nucleotide sequence: TGCGCCAGCAGCCAAGGGGGGATACCCAACGGTGACTATGGCTACACCTTC. Translation: CASSQGGIPNGDYGYTF.

The CDR3 region is CASSVDSGELFF. The CDR3 DNA is TGCGCCAGCAGCGTGGACAGCGGGGAGCTGTTTTTT. The genes are TRBV5-1 and TRBJ2-2; TRBD1 is a possible D gene (6 bases). The length of the CDR3 is 12 residues. The V and J ends lost 4 bases and 7 bases respectively, with 8 bases between them. The germline V gene encodes CDR1 SGHRS and CDR2 YFSETQ.